This T cell receptor beta chain was retrieved from a study of blood T cell repertoires in COVID-19. This clone has only a few counts. Recruited during active infection, patients (from Seattle) were subsequently followed longitudinally. The CDR3 extends over 14 amino acids. Germline lookup yields CDR1 KGHSH and CDR2 LQKENI. Trimming stripped 3 bases from V and 4 bases from J, with 9 bases between. Generated by immunoSEQ multiplex PCR, the TCRdb table keeps only in-frame clones and is missing some. The profile shows under 150,000 clones, 70% to 90% of them singletons. The chain employs TRBV18 and TRBJ1-4; a weak D match, TRBD1 (6 bases). This receptor was obtained from a woman aged 55-69 years with COVID-19, enrolled during active disease. Sequenced sample: peripheral blood. The CDR3 is CASSPQGNNEKLFF. The CDR3 DNA reads TGTGCCAGCTCACCCCAGGGGAATAATGAAAAACTGTTTTTT.